This T cell receptor beta chain was found in a study of blood T cell repertoires in COVID-19. About the study: Italy, Spain and the United States were the sources of the convalescent and acute COVID-19 samples. PBMCs, B-cell-depleted T cells, or T cells were the source of the cDNA or gDNA that made up the material.

In its sample, this clone was seen many times. Original processing notes: Cell counts per sample came from amplifying reference gene primers. Assay: immunoSEQ multiplex PCR; the TCRdb copy retains only in-frame clones and omits some. V, J and clone size reflect that table, while D and trimming were determined from the DNA. The sample shows 140,000 to 150,000 clones, roughly 79% of them seen only once. V was shortened by 1 base and J by 6 bases, with 8 bases between the two germline ends. Germline loops: CDR1 KGHDR, CDR2 SFDVKD. There are 14 residues in the CDR3. Sequencing used peripheral blood. The sequence derives from a human donor with acute or convalescent COVID-19. The donor label of this sample is uncertain. The V gene is TRBV24-1, the J gene TRBJ2-2; the D is unclear. The CDR3 sequence is CATSDLQPSGELFF. The DNA for the CDR3 is TGTGCCACCAGTGATTTACAACCCTCCGGGGAGCTGTTTTTT.